This T cell receptor beta chain was captured by sequencing in a study of T cells in Graves' hyperthyroidism and ophthalmopathy (dated by TCRdb to the late 2010s). Turning to the overall study: Peripheral blood was collected at initial diagnosis, before any treatment. To identify TCR V-J signatures that set the groups apart, the researchers used a discovery cohort of about a hundred patients, made up of under 50 with Graves' ophthalmopathy and approximately 57 with stable Graves' hyperthyroidism. Whether ophthalmopathy could be predicted prospectively was tested in an independent validation cohort made up of under 20 hyperthyroidism patients plus 17 patients who later progressed to ophthalmopathy. The approximately 90 discovery patients were divided at random into training and test sets in a 7:3 ratio. In more than five Graves' hyperthyroidism patients, the study also compared T-cell repertoires from thyroid tissue with T-cell repertoires from blood. Following sampling, methimazole starting at 30 mg daily was given to hyperthyroidism patients, and high-dose intravenous methylprednisolone was given to ophthalmopathy patients. TCR Vbeta CDR3 sequencing of 120 to 150 peripheral blood samples (around 45 ophthalmopathy, approximately 80 hyperthyroidism and about 17 progressor patients) is reported in the paper. Here is what the overall study found, with its caveats: No statistical method was used to set the sample size in advance, and investigators knew the group allocation. Most expanded thyroid clonotypes (frequency above 0.001) were also detected in blood, a finding suggesting that blood repertoires may reflect thyroid immune responses. During validation, the model predicted progression to ophthalmopathy a median of approximately 7 months ahead of onset, with around 70% sensitivity and under 85% specificity. A 13 V-J signature model separated ophthalmopathy from stable hyperthyroidism, with over 85% sensitivity and about 81% specificity in cross-validation and 80%/75% in testing.

This clonotype was found many times. Its recognized antigen is unknown. No base quality values were provided; no much bigger clone lies one nucleotide off. Stable Graves' hyperthyroidism was defined as no progression to ophthalmopathy during 18 months of follow-up. Hyperthyroidism patients were newly diagnosed, with disease duration under 2 months, and aged 18 to 65 years. The study excluded patients with uncontrolled infections, other autoimmune diseases, pregnancy or lactation. Diagnoses were based on clinical symptoms, serum thyroxine and TRAb, thyroid ultrasound and orbital computed tomography. PBMCs were isolated from about 9.2 ml of fresh peripheral blood by Ficoll-Paque density gradient centrifugation. Trizol reagent was used to extract total RNA, and RNA quality was then checked on an Agilent 2100 Bioanalyzer. Amplification of TCR beta CDR3 regions was carried out from RNA transcripts. The TCR CDR3 was subjected to a first round of RT-PCR using the HTBI primer set and the Qiagen OneStep RT-PCR kit. Libraries were constructed in a second round of multiplex PCR, after which size selection and purification were carried out. Libraries were sequenced paired-end with 100 bp reads on an Illumina HiSeq2000. In the source study's methods: SOAPnuke was used to process the raw data, with reads discarded if the reads contained adapters or uncalled bases, had a mean Phred below 15, or lacked an exact constant-primer or identifier match. COPE v1.2.5 was used to merge high-quality paired reads, and clonotypes were defined as unique nucleotide sequences. MiTCR v1.1 was used to align clonotypes to the IMGT TRBV, TRBD and TRBJ reference segments. Analysis was restricted to V-J combinations with a frequency above 0.0001, which covered 99.2% of repertoires. The TCS score was defined as the ratio of F50 (clonal expansion) to E x V (chaos), calculated using BLOSUM62-based TCRdist between CDR3 peptides within each V-J. Welch's t-statistics and random forest reduced roughly 530 V-J features to under 15, which were used in a naive Bayes classifier (R e1071). TCRdb passed the public sequencing reads through fastp at Q25 and MiXCR, retaining productive beta sequences. Each entry is one CDR3 protein sequence, shown with its most common DNA and genes. TCRdb's processing, not the authors', yielded these V and J calls. Counted in this sample were about 480,000 distinct CDR3 sequences; over 13% of them appeared once. Less than 20% of the sample goes to the ten largest clones.

Inclusive of the bounding cysteine and phenylalanine, the CDR3 is 14 residues long. Of all the DNA, just the CDR3 is kept, 42 bases in frame from base 1. As encoded in the germline V gene, CDR1 is SGHTA while CDR2 is FQGTGA. Trimming at the junction amounts to 0 bases on V and 1 base on J, and the germline ends lie 6 bases apart. The chain was built from TRBV7-3 and TRBJ2-5, with the D gene not confidently named. The receptor comes from a woman between 18 and 29 years old with Graves' hyperthyroidism. The material sequenced was blood. The DNA is TGTGCCAGCAGCTTAACTAGCAGCCAAGAGACCCAGTACTTC. Protein translation: CASSLTSSQETQYF.